What follows are 21 T cell receptor beta chains derived from one specimen sequenced in a study of response to subunit inactivated influenza vaccine. TCRdb re-analysed the RT-PCR reads in MiXCR, keeping a single row per CDR3 protein. The data contain around 710,000 distinct CDR3 sequences, around 13% of them singletons. The sequencing used PBMCs from blood, collected 14 days before vaccination. The receptors originated from a man aged 45-65 years who received an inactivated influenza vaccine.

As to this clonotype: The junction and the germline gene differ at one end; a read error may be behind it. The V and J genes are TRBV20-1 and TRBJ2-1; D tentatively reads TRBD1 or TRBD2 (5 bases each). Per the germline V gene, CDR1 is DFQATT and CDR2 is SNEGSKA (reference sequence). The CDR3 sequence is 14 residues long. In nucleotides, the CDR3 is TGCAGTGCCAGAGGGACCTTCATAAACAATGAGCAGTTCTTC. Protein: CSARGTFINNEQFF.

The chain uses TRBV7-9 and TRBJ2-7; TRBD1 or TRBD2 may be the D gene (5 bases each). Germline assignment: CDR1 SEHNR and CDR2 FQNEAQ (reference sequence). With 5 bases removed from V and 0 bases from J, the gap between germline ends came to 14 bases. The CDR3 spans 15 residues. The CDR3 loop reads CASSQGRWPSYEQYF. In DNA, the CDR3 is TGTGCCAGCAGCCAGGGACGTTGGCCCTCCTACGAGCAGTACTTC.

The chain joins TRBV3-1 to TRBJ1-5; D gene ambiguous. The CDR3 has 13 residues. CDR1 and CDR2 (germline): LGHDT, YNNKEL (reference sequence). V shed 7 bases and J shed 4 bases, with 11 bases lying between them. The CDR3, as DNA: TGTGCCAGCACAGCCCCGGGGAATCAGCCCCAGCATTTT. Its translation: CASTAPGNQPQHF. The whole variable domain, filled in from reference TRBV3-1 and TRBJ1-5, reads DTAVSQTPKYLVTQMGNDKSIKCEQNLGHDTMYWYKQDSKKFLKIMFSYNNKELIINETVPNRFSPKSPDKAHLNLHINSLELGDSAVYFCASTAPGNQPQHFGDGTRLSIL.

Many counts were recorded for this clonotype. The chain couples TRBV7-9 to TRBJ2-7; TRBD1 matches 10 bases. CDR1 is SEHNR and CDR2 is FQNEAQ in the germline V gene (reference sequence). V lost 5 bases to trimming and J lost 0 bases; unmatched junction nucleotides: 4. The CDR3 totals 15 residues. The CDR3 reads CASSPGQGGSYEQYF. DNA of the CDR3: TGTGCCAGCAGCCCCGGACAGGGGGGCTCCTACGAGCAGTACTTC.

There are many counts of this clonotype. The rearrangement links TRBV29-1 to TRBJ1-1, with D unclear. This CDR3 is 13 amino acids long. Germline V gene lookup returns CDR1 SQVTM and CDR2 ANQGSEA. CDR3 nucleotide sequence: TGCAGTCACTCGGAGATACTGAACACTGAAGCTTTCTTT. This translates into CSHSEILNTEAFF.

The chain is built from TRBV2 and TRBJ2-7; 7 bases align to TRBD1. Unmatched junction bases numbered 10, after V lost 2 bases and J lost 6 bases. The CDR3 length is 15 residues. Germline V CDR1 and CDR2: SNHLY, FYNNEI. CDR3 in amino acids: CASSELQGSLGEQYF. CDR3 nucleotides: TGTGCCAGCAGTGAATTACAGGGGAGTCTAGGCGAGCAGTACTTC.

This clonotype turned up a few times. This chain connects TRBV12-3 or TRBV12-4 to TRBJ2-5; possible D gene TRBD1, 6 bases. This CDR3 has 14 amino acids. V was pared by 3 bases and J by 3 bases, with 11 bases between. In nucleotides, the CDR3 is TGTGCCAGCAGTTTGTCAGACAGGAAAGAGACCCAGTACTTC. Translating it yields CASSLSDRKETQYF.

The gene calls are TRBV29-1 and TRBJ1-5, with 7 bases fitting TRBD1. Germline CDR1 SQVTM, CDR2 ANQGSEA. This CDR3 is built from 14 residues. V shed 4 bases, J shed 2 bases, and the junction held 5 bases outside the gene matches. As DNA, the CDR3 is TGCAGCGTTGTACAAGGGGGCGGCAATCAGCCCCAGCATTTT. This sequence encodes CSVVQGGGNQPQHF. Full variable domain (remainder filled in from reference TRBV29-1 and TRBJ1-5): SAVISQKPSRDICQRGTSLTIQCQVDSQVTMMFWYRQQPGQSLTLIATANQGSEATYESGFVIDKFPISRPNLTFSTLTVSNMSPEDSSIYLCSVVQGGGNQPQHFGDGTRLSIL.

This clonotype was recorded a few times. The chain couples TRBV6-4 to TRBJ2-5; D is unresolved. Germline assignment: CDR1 MRHNA and CDR2 SNTAGT. The ends were cut back, 4 bases at V and 8 bases at J, with 5 bases in the middle. This CDR3 spans 10 amino acids. The CDR3 is CASSASTQYF. CDR3 bases: TGTGCCAGCAGTGCGTCTACCCAGTACTTC.

The chain has TRBV11-2 and TRBJ1-4; D call uncertain. The germline V and J ends were trimmed by 0 bases and 10 bases, with 12 bases remaining between them. Germline loops: CDR1 SGHAT, CDR2 FQNNGV. The CDR3 sequence is 14 residues long. The CDR3 loop is CASSLERMGAKLFF. CDR3 nucleotide sequence: TGTGCCAGCAGCTTAGAAAGGATGGGAGCAAAACTGTTTTTT.

The sample holds a few counts of this clonotype. The chain uses TRBV20-1 and TRBJ2-7, with D possibly being TRBD2 (6 bases). The V end was cut by 3 bases, the J end by 3 bases, with 15 bases between. The CDR3 totals 14 residues. CDR1 is DFQATT and CDR2 is SNEGSKA in the germline V gene (reference sequence). CDR3 coding DNA: TGCAGTGCTAGCCCCGGGACTGGTCTCTACGAGCAGTACTTC. It is translated as CSASPGTGLYEQYF.

This clonotype has a handful of counts. This chain uses TRBV7-6 with TRBJ2-1; no definite D call. The CDR3 totals 14 residues. Trimming pared 1 base from V and 2 bases from J, leaving 6 bases between. CDR1 and CDR2 from the germline V gene are SGHVS and FNYEAQ. This CDR3 reads CASSLVPPYNEQFF. The CDR3 region has the DNA TGTGCCAGCAGCTTAGTTCCCCCCTACAATGAGCAGTTCTTC.

The rearrangement links TRBV4-3 to TRBJ2-3; 8 bases align to TRBD1. Looked up from germline, CDR1 is LGHNA and CDR2 is YSLEER. This CDR3 has 16 amino acids. Losses at the gene ends were 4 bases for V and 2 bases for J; bases not matched to a gene: 8. The CDR3 loop is CASSLDHRGTTDTQYF. For the CDR3, the DNA is TGCGCCAGCAGCCTAGATCACAGGGGGACCACAGATACGCAGTATTTT.

This rearrangement joins TRBV20-1 to TRBJ2-3; the D gene could be TRBD1 or TRBD2 (6 bases each). The V and J ends lost 3 bases and 4 bases respectively, with 14 bases between them. The CDR3 covers 14 residues. The germline V gene has CDR1 DFQATT and CDR2 SNEGSKA (reference sequence). The CDR3 loop is CSARRGGGADTQYF. In nucleotides, the CDR3 is TGCAGTGCTAGGCGAGGAGGGGGTGCAGATACGCAGTATTTT.

The table lists this clonotype with a few counts. The chain employs TRBV20-1 and TRBJ2-5; a possible D gene is TRBD2 (5 bases). Germline CDR1 is DFQATT and CDR2 is SNEGSKA (reference sequence). There are 14 residues in the CDR3. V was pared by 0 bases and J by 2 bases, with 10 bases between. For the CDR3, the DNA is TGCAGTGCTAGAGATCTCGGAGGTCAAGAGACCCAGTACTTC. This encodes CSARDLGGQETQYF.

This clonotype occurred a few times. This chain uses TRBV25-1 with TRBJ2-3, with D possibly matching TRBD2 (6 bases). Germline CDR1 is MGHDK and CDR2 is SYGVNS. The CDR3 has 15 residues. V lost 4 bases, J lost 0 bases, and 11 bases lay in between. DNA for the CDR3: TGTGCCAGCAGTGCTTCCGGGACTAGCACAGATACGCAGTATTTT. It encodes CASSASGTSTDTQYF.

The chain links TRBV20-1 to TRBJ2-1, with TRBD2 matching over 8 bases. V shed 6 bases and J 7 bases; nucleotides not matched to a gene: 17. This CDR3 has 16 residues. Germline CDR1 reads DFQATT; CDR2 reads SNEGSKA (reference sequence). DNA for the CDR3: TGCAGTGCCAAATGGGCATTAGCGGGAAACGGTAATGAGCAGTTCTTC. It specifies CSAKWALAGNGNEQFF.

As concerns this clonotype: Being one base from a much bigger clone, this may be a read error. The V and J genes are TRBV4-2 and TRBJ2-2; the match to TRBD2 covers 8 bases. The CDR3 is 15 residues long. Germline assignment: CDR1 LGHNA and CDR2 YNFKEQ. This CDR3 is CASSHSGAKTGELFF. The CDR3 DNA is TGTGCCAGCAGCCATAGCGGGGCGAAGACCGGGGAGCTGTTTTTT.

This clonotype was detected a few times. This chain connects TRBV10-3 to TRBJ2-1; 13 nucleotides align to TRBD2. The length of the CDR3 is 14 residues. Germline-derived CDR1 and CDR2 are ENHRY and SYGVKD. With 10 bases clipped from V and 6 bases from J, the junction kept 6 bases outside the gene matches. The CDR3 loop is CATTLAGGLNEQFF. DNA for the CDR3: TGTGCCACCACACTAGCGGGGGGGCTCAATGAGCAGTTCTTC.

This chain uses TRBV7-6 with TRBJ2-3, with TRBD2 matching over 7 bases. The CDR3 has 17 residues. The germline CDR1 and CDR2 sequences are SGHVS and FNYEAQ. V lost 3 bases, J lost 2 bases, and 11 bases stayed unmatched. As DNA, the CDR3 is TGTGCCAGCAGCTTCCCGGCGGGGGATGGTCCCACAGATACGCAGTATTTT. It is translated as CASSFPAGDGPTDTQYF.

This clonotype was seen repeatedly, ten times or more. The chain employs TRBV6-2 or TRBV6-3 and TRBJ2-2; D is ambiguous. V was cut by 2 bases and J by 5 bases, with 6 bases left in between. The length of the CDR3 is 13 residues. Germline loops: CDR1 MNHEY, CDR2 SVGEGT. CDR3 region: CASSYLWTGELFF. The CDR3 nucleotides are TGTGCCAGCAGTTACCTTTGGACCGGGGAGCTGTTTTTT.